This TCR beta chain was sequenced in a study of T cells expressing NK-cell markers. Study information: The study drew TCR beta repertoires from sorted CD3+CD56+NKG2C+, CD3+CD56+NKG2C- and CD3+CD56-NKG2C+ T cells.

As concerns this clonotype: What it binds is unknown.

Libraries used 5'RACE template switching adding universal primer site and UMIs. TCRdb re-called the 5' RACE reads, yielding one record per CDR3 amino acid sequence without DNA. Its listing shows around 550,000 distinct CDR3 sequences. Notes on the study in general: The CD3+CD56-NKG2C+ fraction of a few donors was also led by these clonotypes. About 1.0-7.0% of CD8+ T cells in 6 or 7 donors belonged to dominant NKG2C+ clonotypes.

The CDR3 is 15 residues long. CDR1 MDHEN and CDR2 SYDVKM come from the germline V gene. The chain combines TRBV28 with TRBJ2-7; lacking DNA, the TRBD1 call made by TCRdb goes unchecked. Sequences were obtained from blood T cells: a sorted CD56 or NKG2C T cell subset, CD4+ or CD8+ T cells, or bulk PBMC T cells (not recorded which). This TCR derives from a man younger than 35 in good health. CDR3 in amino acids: CASSHSPPDGYEQYF.